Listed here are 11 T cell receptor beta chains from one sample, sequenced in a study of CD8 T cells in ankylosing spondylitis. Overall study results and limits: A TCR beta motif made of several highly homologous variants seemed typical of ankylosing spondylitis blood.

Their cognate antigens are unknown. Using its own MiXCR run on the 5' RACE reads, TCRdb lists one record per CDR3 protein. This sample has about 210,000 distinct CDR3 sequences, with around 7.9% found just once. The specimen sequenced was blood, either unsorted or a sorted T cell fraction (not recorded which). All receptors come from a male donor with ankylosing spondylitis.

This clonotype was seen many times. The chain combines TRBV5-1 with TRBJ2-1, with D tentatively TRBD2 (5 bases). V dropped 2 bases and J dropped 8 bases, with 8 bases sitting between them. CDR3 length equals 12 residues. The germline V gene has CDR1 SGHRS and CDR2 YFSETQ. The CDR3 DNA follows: TGCGCCAGCAGCTTTTGGGGAGATGAGCAGTTCTTC. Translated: CASSFWGDEQFF.

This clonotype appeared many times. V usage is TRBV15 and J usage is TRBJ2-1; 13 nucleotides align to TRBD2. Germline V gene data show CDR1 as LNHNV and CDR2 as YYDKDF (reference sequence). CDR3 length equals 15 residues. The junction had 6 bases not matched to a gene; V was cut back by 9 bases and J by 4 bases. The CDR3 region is CATLAGGLNYNEQFF. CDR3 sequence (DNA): TGTGCCACACTAGCGGGAGGGCTTAATTACAATGAGCAGTTCTTC.

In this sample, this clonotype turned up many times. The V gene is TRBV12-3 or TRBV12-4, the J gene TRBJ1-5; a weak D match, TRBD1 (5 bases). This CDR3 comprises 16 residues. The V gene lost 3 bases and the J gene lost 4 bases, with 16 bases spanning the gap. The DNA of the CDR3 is TGTGCCAGCAGTTTCTCCTTGGCAGGGTTAAATCAGCCCCAGCATTTT. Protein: CASSFSLAGLNQPQHF.

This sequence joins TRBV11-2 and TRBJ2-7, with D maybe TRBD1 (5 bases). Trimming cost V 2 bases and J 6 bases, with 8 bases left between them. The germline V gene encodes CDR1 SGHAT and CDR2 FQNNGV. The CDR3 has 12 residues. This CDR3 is CASSLTGGEQYF. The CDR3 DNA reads TGTGCCAGCAGCTTAACAGGCGGCGAGCAGTACTTC.

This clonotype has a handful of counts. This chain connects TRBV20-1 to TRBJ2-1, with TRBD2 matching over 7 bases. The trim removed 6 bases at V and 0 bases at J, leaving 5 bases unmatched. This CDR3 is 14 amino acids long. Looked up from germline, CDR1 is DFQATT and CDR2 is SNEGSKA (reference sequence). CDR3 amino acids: CSARLARSYNEQFF. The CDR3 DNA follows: TGCAGTGCCAGACTAGCCCGCTCCTACAATGAGCAGTTCTTC.

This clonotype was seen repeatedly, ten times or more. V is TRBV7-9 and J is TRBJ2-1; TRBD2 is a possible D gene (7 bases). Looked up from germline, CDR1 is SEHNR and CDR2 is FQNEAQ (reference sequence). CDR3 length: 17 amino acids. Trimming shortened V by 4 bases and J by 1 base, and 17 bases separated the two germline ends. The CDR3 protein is CASSSTAGTKSYNEQFF. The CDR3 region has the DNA TGTGCCAGCAGCTCCACAGCGGGGACAAAGTCCTACAATGAGCAGTTCTTC.

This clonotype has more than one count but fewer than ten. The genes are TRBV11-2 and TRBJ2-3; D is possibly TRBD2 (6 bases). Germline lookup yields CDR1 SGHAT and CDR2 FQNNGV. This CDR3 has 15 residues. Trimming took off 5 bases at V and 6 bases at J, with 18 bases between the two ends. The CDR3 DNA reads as TGTGCCAGCAGCCCGGCGTGGCGGGAAGGGGATACGCAGTATTTT. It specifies CASSPAWREGDTQYF.

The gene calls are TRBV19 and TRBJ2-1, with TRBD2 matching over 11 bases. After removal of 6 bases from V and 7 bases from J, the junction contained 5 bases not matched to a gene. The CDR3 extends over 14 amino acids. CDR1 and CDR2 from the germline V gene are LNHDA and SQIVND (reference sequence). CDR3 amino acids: CASRSVAGGNEQFF. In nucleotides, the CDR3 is TGTGCCAGTAGGTCCGTAGCGGGAGGGAATGAGCAGTTCTTC.

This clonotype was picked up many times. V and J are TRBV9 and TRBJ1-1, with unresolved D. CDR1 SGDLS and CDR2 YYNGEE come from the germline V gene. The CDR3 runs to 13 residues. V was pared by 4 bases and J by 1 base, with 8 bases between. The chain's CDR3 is CASSPGGNTEAFF. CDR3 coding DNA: TGTGCCAGCAGCCCGGGAGGGAACACTGAAGCTTTCTTT.

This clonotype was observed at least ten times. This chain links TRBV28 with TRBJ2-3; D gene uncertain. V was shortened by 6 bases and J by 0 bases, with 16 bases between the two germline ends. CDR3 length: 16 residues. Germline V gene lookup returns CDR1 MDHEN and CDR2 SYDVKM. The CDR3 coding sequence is TGTGCCAGCAGGCCGCGGACCGTCACTAGCACAGATACGCAGTATTTT. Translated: CASRPRTVTSTDTQYF.

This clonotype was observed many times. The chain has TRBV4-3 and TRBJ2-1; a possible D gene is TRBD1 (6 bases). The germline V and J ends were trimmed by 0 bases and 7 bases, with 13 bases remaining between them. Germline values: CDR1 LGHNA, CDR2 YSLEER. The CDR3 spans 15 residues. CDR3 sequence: CASSQESGVGNEQFF. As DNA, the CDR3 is TGCGCCAGCAGCCAAGAGTCAGGGGTAGGGAATGAGCAGTTCTTC.